This T cell receptor beta chain was retrieved from a study of T-cell reconstitution after alpha-beta-depleted transplantation in children. Whole-study findings and limits: After transplant, at about two months, alpha-beta T cells were reportedly derived from several hundred expanded graft clones. Certain patients had high TCRbeta diversity at day 60, and it came from recipient T cells and thymic progenitors that survived. The authors attributed T-cell counts and diversity one year after transplant mostly to newly produced T cells.

Losses at the gene ends were 5 bases for V and 6 bases for J; bases not matched to a gene: 5. CDR1 is MDHEN and CDR2 is SYDVKM in the germline V gene. This CDR3 is built from 14 residues. This clonotype occurred many times. Antigen: not known. The authors prepared the TCRbeta library with unique molecular identifiers. Using its own MiXCR run on the PCR reads, TCRdb lists one record per CDR3 protein. Altogether hundreds of thousands of distinct CDR3 sequences are present, over 7.5% being singletons, with the ten largest covering about 8.2%. Here the sequenced sample was peripheral blood, taken 360 days after TCRalphabeta/CD19-depleted stem cell transplant. This chain uses TRBV28 with TRBJ2-2, with 8 positions matching TRBD1. This receptor was identified in a female patient aged 2-10 years who had a stem cell transplant for Fanconi anemia, so the T cells may come from the graft donor. The CDR3 protein is CASSRSGGSGELFF. In DNA form, the CDR3 reads TGTGCCAGCAGTCGGTCAGGGGGCTCCGGGGAGCTGTTTTTT.